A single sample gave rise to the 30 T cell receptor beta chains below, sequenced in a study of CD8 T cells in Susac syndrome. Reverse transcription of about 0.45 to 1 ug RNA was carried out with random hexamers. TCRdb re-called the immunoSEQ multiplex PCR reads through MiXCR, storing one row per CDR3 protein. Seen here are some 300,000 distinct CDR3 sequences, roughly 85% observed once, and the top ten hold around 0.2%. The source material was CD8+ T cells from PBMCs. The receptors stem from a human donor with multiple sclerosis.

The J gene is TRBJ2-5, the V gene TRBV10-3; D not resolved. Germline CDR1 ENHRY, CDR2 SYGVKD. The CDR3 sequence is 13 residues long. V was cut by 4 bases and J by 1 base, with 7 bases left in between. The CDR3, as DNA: TGTGCCATCAGTGCGGTCGGCCAAGAGACCCAGTACTTC. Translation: CAISAVGQETQYF.

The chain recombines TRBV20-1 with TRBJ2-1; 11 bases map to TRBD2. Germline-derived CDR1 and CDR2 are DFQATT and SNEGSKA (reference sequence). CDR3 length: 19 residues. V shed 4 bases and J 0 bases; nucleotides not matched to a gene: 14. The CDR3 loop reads CSATAYGTSGPSSYNEQFF. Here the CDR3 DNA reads TGCAGTGCTACGGCCTATGGGACTAGCGGCCCTAGCTCCTACAATGAGCAGTTCTTC.

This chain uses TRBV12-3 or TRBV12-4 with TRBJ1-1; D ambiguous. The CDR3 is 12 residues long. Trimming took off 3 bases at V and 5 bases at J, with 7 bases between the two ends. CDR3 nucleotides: TGTGCCAGCAGTTTTTCCCGGACTGAAGCTTTCTTT. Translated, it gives CASSFSRTEAFF.

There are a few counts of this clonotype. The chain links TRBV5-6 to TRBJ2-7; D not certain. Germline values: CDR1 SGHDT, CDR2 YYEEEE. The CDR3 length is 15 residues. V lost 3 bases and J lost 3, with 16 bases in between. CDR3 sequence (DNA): TGTGCCAGCAGCTCTCCTCGACTCTGGATCTACGAGCAGTACTTC. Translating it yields CASSSPRLWIYEQYF.

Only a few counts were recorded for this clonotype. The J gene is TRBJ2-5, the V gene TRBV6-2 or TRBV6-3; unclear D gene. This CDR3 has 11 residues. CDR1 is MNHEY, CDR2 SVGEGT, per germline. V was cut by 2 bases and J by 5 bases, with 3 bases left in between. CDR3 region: CASSYPETQYF. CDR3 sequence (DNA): TGTGCCAGCAGTTACCCGGAGACCCAGTACTTC.

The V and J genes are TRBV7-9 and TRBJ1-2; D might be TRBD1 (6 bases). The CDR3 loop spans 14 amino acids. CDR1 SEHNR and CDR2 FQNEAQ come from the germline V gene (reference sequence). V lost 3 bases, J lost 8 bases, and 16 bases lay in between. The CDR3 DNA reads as TGTGCCAGCAGCTTGACCCCAGGGGAAGGGGGCTACACCTTC. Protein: CASSLTPGEGGYTF.

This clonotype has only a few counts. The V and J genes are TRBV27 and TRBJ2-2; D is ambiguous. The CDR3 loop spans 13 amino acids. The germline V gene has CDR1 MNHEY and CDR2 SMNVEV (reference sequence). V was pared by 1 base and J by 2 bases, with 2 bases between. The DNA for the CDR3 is TGTGCCAGCAGTTTATTAAACACCGGGGAGCTGTTTTTT. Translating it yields CASSLLNTGELFF.

The DNA of the CDR3 is TGTGCCAGCAGCCATAGTCGTACCCGACTAGTGAGCACTGAAGCTTTCTTT. This encodes CASSHSRTRLVSTEAFF. The V gene is TRBV9, the J gene TRBJ1-1, with unresolved D. This CDR3 comprises 17 residues. Germline lookup yields CDR1 SGDLS and CDR2 YYNGEE. Trimming stripped 4 bases from V and 4 bases from J, with 23 bases between.

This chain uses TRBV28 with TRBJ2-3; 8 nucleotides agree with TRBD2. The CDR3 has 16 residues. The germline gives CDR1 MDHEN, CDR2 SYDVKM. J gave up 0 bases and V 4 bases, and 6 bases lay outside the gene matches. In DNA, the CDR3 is TGTGCCAGCAGTTCAAATTTAGCGGGGAGCACAGATACGCAGTATTTT. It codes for CASSSNLAGSTDTQYF.

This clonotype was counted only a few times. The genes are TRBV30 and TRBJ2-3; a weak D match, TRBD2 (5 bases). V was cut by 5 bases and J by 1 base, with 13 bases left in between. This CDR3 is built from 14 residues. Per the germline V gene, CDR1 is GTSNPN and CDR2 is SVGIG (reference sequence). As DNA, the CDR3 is TGTGCCTGGGAGGGTAGGTCCCGCACAGATACGCAGTATTTT. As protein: CAWEGRSRTDTQYF.

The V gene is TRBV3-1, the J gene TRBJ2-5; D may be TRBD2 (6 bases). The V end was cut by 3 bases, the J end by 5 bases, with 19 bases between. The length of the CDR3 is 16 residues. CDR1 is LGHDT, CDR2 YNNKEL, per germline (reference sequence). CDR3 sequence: CASSQEGLRSGETQYF. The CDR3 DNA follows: TGTGCCAGCAGCCAGGAGGGACTCCGCTCAGGGGAGACCCAGTACTTC.

The CDR3 protein is CASTGAPANEQFF. The CDR3 DNA follows: TGTGCCAGCACAGGGGCCCCAGCCAATGAGCAGTTCTTC. The rearrangement links TRBV7-9 to TRBJ2-1, with a tentative D call TRBD1 (6 bases). Per the germline V gene, CDR1 is SEHNR and CDR2 is FQNEAQ (reference sequence). The V end lost 7 bases, the J end lost 6 bases, and 13 bases lay between the germline ends. The CDR3 totals 13 residues.

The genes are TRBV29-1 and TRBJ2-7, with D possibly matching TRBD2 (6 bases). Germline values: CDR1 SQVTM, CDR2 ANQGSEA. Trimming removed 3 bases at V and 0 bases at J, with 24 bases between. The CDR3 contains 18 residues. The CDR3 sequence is CSVEGFGTPHTSSYEQYF. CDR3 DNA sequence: TGCAGCGTTGAGGGTTTTGGGACTCCCCATACAAGCTCCTACGAGCAGTACTTC.

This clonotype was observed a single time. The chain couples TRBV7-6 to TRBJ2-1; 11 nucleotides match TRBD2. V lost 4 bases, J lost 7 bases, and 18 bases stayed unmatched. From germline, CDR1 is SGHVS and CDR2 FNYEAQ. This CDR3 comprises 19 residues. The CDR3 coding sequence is TGTGCCAGCAGCTCTCCCGGGACTAGCGGAGTTGTCCTGGGGAATGAGCAGTTCTTC. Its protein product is CASSSPGTSGVVLGNEQFF.

The CDR3, as DNA: TGTGCCAGCAGGTTAATGGGGGGCGAGCAGTACTTC. Translated: CASRLMGGEQYF. The chain has TRBV7-9 and TRBJ2-7; weak D call: TRBD2 (6 bases). The V end lost 6 bases, the J end lost 6 bases, and 12 bases lay between the germline ends. The length of the CDR3 is 12 residues. CDR1 and CDR2 (germline): SEHNR, FQNEAQ (reference sequence).

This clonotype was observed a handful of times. CDR3 sequence: CASKQGNTEAFF. CDR3 nucleotide sequence: TGTGCCAGTAAGCAGGGAAACACTGAAGCTTTCTTT. The chain couples TRBV19 to TRBJ1-1; D possibly corresponds to TRBD1 (5 bases). The CDR3 has 12 residues. V was shortened by 7 bases and J by 2 bases, with 8 bases between the two germline ends. Germline CDR1 and CDR2: LNHDA and SQIVND (reference sequence).

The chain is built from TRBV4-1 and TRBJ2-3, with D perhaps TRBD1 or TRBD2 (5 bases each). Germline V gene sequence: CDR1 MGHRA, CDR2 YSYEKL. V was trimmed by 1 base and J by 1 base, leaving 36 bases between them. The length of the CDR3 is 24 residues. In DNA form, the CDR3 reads TGCGCCAGCAGCCAAGTTGACATTATAGAGCCCGGGACCCCTCCTTCGCCCCGCACAGATACGCAGTATTTT. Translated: CASSQVDIIEPGTPPSPRTDTQYF.

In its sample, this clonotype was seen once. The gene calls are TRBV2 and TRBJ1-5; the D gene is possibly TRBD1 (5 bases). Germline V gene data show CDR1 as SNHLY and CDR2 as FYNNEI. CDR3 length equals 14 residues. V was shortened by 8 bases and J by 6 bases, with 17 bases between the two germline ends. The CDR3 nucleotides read TGTGCCAGCTGCCCTCGGTGGGGGTGTCAGCCCCAGCATTTT. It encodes CASCPRWGCQPQHF.

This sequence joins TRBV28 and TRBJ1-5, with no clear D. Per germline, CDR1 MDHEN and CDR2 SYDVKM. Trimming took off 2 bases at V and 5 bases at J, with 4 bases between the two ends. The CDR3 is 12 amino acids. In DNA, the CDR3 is TGTGCCAGCAGTTTAACAGATCAGCCCCAGCATTTT. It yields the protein CASSLTDQPQHF.

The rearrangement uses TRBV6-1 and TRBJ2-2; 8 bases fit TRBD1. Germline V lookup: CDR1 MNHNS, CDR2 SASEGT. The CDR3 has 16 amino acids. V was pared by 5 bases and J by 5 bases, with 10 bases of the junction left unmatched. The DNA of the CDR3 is TGTGCCAGCAGTCCCTGGGACAGGTTGACTACCGGGGAGCTGTTTTTT. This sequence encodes CASSPWDRLTTGELFF.

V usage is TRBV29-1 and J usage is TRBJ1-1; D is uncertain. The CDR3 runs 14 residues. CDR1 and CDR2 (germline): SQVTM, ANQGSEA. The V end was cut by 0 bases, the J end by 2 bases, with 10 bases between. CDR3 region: CSVEDSDGNTEAFF. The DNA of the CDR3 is TGCAGCGTTGAAGATTCGGACGGCAACACTGAAGCTTTCTTT.

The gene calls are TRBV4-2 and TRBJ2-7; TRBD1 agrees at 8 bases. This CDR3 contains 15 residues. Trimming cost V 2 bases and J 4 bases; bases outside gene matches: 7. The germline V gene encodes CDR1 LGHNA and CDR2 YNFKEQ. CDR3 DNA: TGTGCCAGCAGCCAACTTAGGCAGGGGGCTTACGAGCAGTACTTC. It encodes CASSQLRQGAYEQYF.

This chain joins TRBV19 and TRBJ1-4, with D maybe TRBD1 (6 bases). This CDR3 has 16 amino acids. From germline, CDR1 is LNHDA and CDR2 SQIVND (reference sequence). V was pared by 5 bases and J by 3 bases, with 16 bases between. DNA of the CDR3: TGTGCCAGTAGTGTTTCTCTACAGGGTCCTAATGAAAAACTGTTTTTT. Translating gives CASSVSLQGPNEKLFF.

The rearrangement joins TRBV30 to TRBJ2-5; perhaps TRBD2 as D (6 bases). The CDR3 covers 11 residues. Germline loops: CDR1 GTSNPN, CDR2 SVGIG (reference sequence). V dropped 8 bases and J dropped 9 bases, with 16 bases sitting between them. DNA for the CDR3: TGTGCCGGAATGAACGGGGAGGCCCAGTACTTC. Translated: CAGMNGEAQYF.

DNA of the CDR3: TGTGCCAGCAGCGTAGCGGACCGGATGATGCTGGGGGCCAACGTCCTGACTTTC. Translated: CASSVADRMMLGANVLTF. The chain employs TRBV9 and TRBJ2-6; D gene ambiguous. The V end lost 0 bases, the J end lost 4 bases, and 17 bases lay between the germline ends. Germline lookup yields CDR1 SGDLS and CDR2 YYNGEE. This CDR3 has 18 residues.

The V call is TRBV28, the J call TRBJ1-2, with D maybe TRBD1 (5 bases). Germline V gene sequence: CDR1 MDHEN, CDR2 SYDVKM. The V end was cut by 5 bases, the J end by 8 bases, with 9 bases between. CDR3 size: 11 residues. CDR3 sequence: CASSAKGGYTF. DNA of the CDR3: TGTGCCAGCAGTGCGAAGGGGGGCTACACCTTC.

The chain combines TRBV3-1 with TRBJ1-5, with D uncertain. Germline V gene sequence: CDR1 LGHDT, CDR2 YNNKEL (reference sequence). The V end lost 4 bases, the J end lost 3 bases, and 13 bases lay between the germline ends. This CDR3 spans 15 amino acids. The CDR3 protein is CASSLTGEINQPQHF. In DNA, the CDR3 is TGTGCCAGCAGCCTCACCGGGGAAATCAATCAGCCCCAGCATTTT.

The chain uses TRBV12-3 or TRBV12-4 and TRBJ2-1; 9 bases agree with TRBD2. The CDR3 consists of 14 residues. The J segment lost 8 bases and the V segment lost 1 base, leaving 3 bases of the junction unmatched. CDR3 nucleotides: TGTGCCAGCAGTTTAGTAGCGGGAGACGATGAGCAGTTCTTC. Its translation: CASSLVAGDDEQFF.

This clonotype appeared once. The CDR3 DNA reads as TGTGCCTGGAGCGCCTCTGCGGGGGCCCCCGGCACCGGGGAGCTGTTTTTT. This gives the protein CAWSASAGAPGTGELFF. This rearrangement joins TRBV30 to TRBJ2-2, with a possible D match to TRBD2 (7 bases). Trimming pared 3 bases from V and 4 bases from J, leaving 21 bases between. There are 17 residues in the CDR3. The germline V gene has CDR1 GTSNPN and CDR2 SVGIG (reference sequence).

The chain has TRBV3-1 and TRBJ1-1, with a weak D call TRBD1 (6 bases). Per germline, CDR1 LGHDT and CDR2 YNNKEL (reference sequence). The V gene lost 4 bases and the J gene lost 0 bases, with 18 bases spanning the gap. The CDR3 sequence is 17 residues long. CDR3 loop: CASSLTGGIAMNTEAFF. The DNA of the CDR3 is TGTGCCAGCAGCCTGACAGGAGGTATCGCCATGAACACTGAAGCTTTCTTT.